These T cell receptor beta chains were read from a single sample in a study of blood T cell repertoires in COVID-19. Only in-frame clones appear in the TCRdb table, and some are missing; sequencing was by immunoSEQ multiplex PCR. Of about 59,000 clones in the sample, over 75% were seen once. The material sequenced was peripheral blood. Receptors were obtained from a man aged 55 to 70 with acute or convalescent COVID-19. CDR3s leave out the opening cysteine and the closing phenylalanine or tryptophan. The listing skips clone size in some rows; elsewhere it reads once, few, many or a size class.

12 TRBV7-9 . ASSFITGYTEAF
12 TRBV2 . ASRRELENNEQF
11 TRBV3-1/TRBV3-2 few ASSQGGQGAAF
11 TRBV5-1 once ASGAPGNSPLH
11 TRBV11-3 once ASSPPSTDTQY
11 TRBV24-1 few ATSESGSYEQY
9 TRBV2 once ASSEAAPLH
11 TRBV6-5 . ASSQNRGPDYT
10 TRBV28 . ASSPGLGGYT
12 TRBV20-1 few SASWGTGGLEQY
11 TRBV5-1 . ASSGLGGYEQY
11 TRBV3-1/TRBV3-2 . ASSQGGVWGYT
11 TRBV5-6 . ASIRQGLYEQY
13 TRBV18 . ASSPTREENTEAF
10 TRBV7-2 . ASRASGETQY
12 TRBV5-5 . ASSLELAGNEQF
11 TRBV2 . AGGLAGTDTQY
13 TRBV6-5 . ASSLELVGLDEQF
11 TRBV14 . ASSQADTGELF
11 TRBV2 once ASSTDNRYGYT
13 TRBV6-5 . ASSSGTGFADTQY
9 TRBV28 . ASSSPREQY
15 TRBV3-1/TRBV3-2 . ASSQTGTLTGSDTQY
12 TRBV23-1 . ARRQVISGNTIY
13 TRBV5-1 . ASSLAGGDNSPLH
11 TRBV19 . ASSIGSVGEAF
12 TRBV27 . ASSPRGRIYGYT
11 TRBV24-1 . ATIGSTMNEQF
16 TRBV7-8 . ASSLARGQGERTLKLS
14 TRBV5-1 . ASSAISISNTGELF
14 TRBV6-4 . ASSAERGSGTDTQY
15 TRBV5-1 few ASSLVGQGSLGEKLF
12 TRBV28 . ASSFGGTGSEQY
11 TRBV3-1/TRBV3-2 . ASSPGGADTQY
14 TRBV11-2 . ASSPPLIRLNSPLH
11 TRBV6-1 few ASSEDKKRTQY
13 TRBV5-1 . ASSRDGTVNTEAF
11 TRBV11-2 . ASSFSQTGGYT
12 TRBV5-4 . ASSISGGTDTQY
16 TRBV3-1/TRBV3-2 . ASSQAGSTGFLRYGYT
12 TRBV28 . ASSLYQMRETQY
13 TRBV5-5 . ASSLGQGGYNEQF
12 TRBV7-9 . ASSLDTAKGPQH
11 TRBV6-5 . ASSSRGNTEAF
11 TRBV7-8 . ASSPRSNQPQH
12 TRBV27 . ASSPRTGNTEAF